This entry is about one T cell receptor (beta chain). V gave up 5 bases and J gave up 6 bases; unmatched junction bases: 5. The germline V gene encodes CDR1 LNHDA and CDR2 SQIVND (reference sequence). The CDR3 length is 14 residues. This sample is drawn from a study of blood T cell repertoires in COVID-19. Looking at the study overall: The United States, Italy and Spain provided the acute and convalescent COVID-19 samples.

Method: immunoSEQ multiplex PCR; TCRdb's copy keeps in-frame clones and lacks some. The sample holds around 19,000 clones, 87% seen once. The specimen was peripheral blood. The chain recombines TRBV19 with TRBJ2-1; 9 bases map to TRBD1. The clonotype was recovered from a human donor in a cohort sampled during active COVID-19. The donor label of this sample is uncertain. CDR3 nucleotide sequence: TGTGCCAGTAGTTCCCGGGACAGGGCCAATGAGCAGTTCTTC. It yields the protein CASSSRDRANEQFF.